This TCR beta chain was sequenced during a study of blood T cell repertoires in COVID-19. Study context: Specimens from acute and convalescent COVID-19 originated in the United States, Italy and Spain. T cells, B-cell-depleted T cells, or PBMCs provided the cDNA or gDNA that served as material.

Original processing notes: Amplification with reference gene primers provided the estimates of nucleated cell counts. Produced via immunoSEQ multiplex PCR; TCRdb's table is partial and in-frame only. The V and J calls and clone size come from that table; D and trimming were worked out from the DNA. The sample lists roughly 410,000 clones; roughly 90% were seen once. The germline V and J ends were trimmed by 0 bases and 13 bases, with 18 bases remaining between them. Germline assignment: CDR1 WNHNN and CDR2 SYGVQD (reference sequence). The CDR3 covers 14 residues. The V gene is TRBV10-1, the J gene TRBJ1-1; possibly TRBD1 for D (5 bases). The TCR comes from a man aged 35-49 years with acute or convalescent COVID-19. Sequenced: peripheral blood. In nucleotides, the CDR3 is TGCGCCAGCAGTGAGTCGACGGGGGGGTATACTGTTTTCTTT. Translation gives CASSESTGGYTVFF.